The 16 T cell receptor beta chains listed next were all sequenced from one sample in a study of T cell responses to AZD1222 COVID-19 vaccine. Sequenced by immunoSEQ multiplex PCR; TCRdb stores in-frame clones only, minus some. The repertoire holds about 140,000 clones, with around 93% as singletons. The starting material was peripheral blood, obtained 28 days after the second AZD1222 dose. The receptor set was obtained from an adult who received the AZD1222 COVID-19 vaccine.

The genes are TRBV24-1 and TRBJ1-5; D unresolved. The CDR3 is 14 residues long. The V and J ends lost 3 bases and 5 bases respectively, with 10 bases between them. The germline V gene encodes CDR1 KGHDR and CDR2 SFDVKD. The CDR3 sequence: CATSDPPLDQPQHF. In DNA form, the CDR3 reads TGTGCCACCAGTGATCCCCCGTTAGATCAGCCCCAGCATTTT.

The CDR3 reads CASSQRTSTDTQYF. DNA of the CDR3: TGTGCCAGCAGCCAGAGGACTAGCACAGATACGCAGTATTTT. V gene TRBV4-2 combines with J gene TRBJ2-3; D is perhaps TRBD2 (5 bases). CDR3 length: 14 amino acids. Trimming pared 3 bases from V and 0 bases from J, leaving 7 bases between. Germline V gives CDR1 LGHNA, CDR2 YNFKEQ.

The chain couples TRBV15 to TRBJ2-2, with 9 bases aligning to TRBD2. The ends lost 3 bases at V and 5 bases at J; junction bases unmatched: 7. The germline V gene has CDR1 LNHNV and CDR2 YYDKDF (reference sequence). CDR3 length equals 16 residues. The CDR3 sequence: CATSSDFAGGTGELFF. The CDR3 region has the DNA TGTGCCACCAGCAGCGACTTTGCGGGAGGGACCGGGGAGCTGTTTTTT.

V is TRBV19 and J is TRBJ1-3, with D tentatively TRBD1 (5 bases). Germline CDR1 LNHDA, CDR2 SQIVND (reference sequence). V lost 6 bases and J 0 bases, leaving 9 bases between the germline ends. The CDR3 consists of 14 residues. CDR3 sequence (DNA): TGTGCCAGTAGCCGACAGATCTCTGGAAACACCATATATTTT. It codes for CASSRQISGNTIYF.

J is TRBJ2-1 and V is TRBV5-1, with D possibly matching TRBD1 (5 bases). The CDR3 totals 14 residues. Trimming took off 4 bases at V and 7 bases at J, with 15 bases between the two ends. The germline V gene encodes CDR1 SGHRS and CDR2 YFSETQ. The CDR3 bases are TGCGCCAGCAGCGGCCAGGGAATGAGGAATGAGCAGTTCTTC. Translating gives CASSGQGMRNEQFF.

The chain is built from TRBV6-2 or TRBV6-3 and TRBJ1-4; weak D call: TRBD1 (6 bases). The CDR3 length is 16 residues. V dropped 3 bases and J dropped 4 bases, with 15 bases sitting between them. CDR1 is MNHEY, CDR2 SVGEGT, per germline. The CDR3 DNA reads TGTGCCAGCAGTTATCGTGAGGACAGCCTTAATGAAAAACTGTTTTTT. This encodes CASSYREDSLNEKLFF.

The rearrangement links TRBV5-1 to TRBJ2-7; D possibly uses TRBD1 or TRBD2 (6 bases each). The CDR3 runs 13 residues. V was trimmed by 5 bases and J by 4 bases, leaving 13 bases between them. The germline CDR1 and CDR2 sequences are SGHRS and YFSETQ. CDR3 nucleotides: TGCGCCAGCAGAGGGGGAGGCCTGTACGAGCAGTACTTC. This sequence encodes CASRGGGLYEQYF.

The chain is built from TRBV2 and TRBJ1-1; no definite D call. Germline assignment: CDR1 SNHLY and CDR2 FYNNEI. V was cut by 4 bases and J by 0 bases, with 9 bases left in between. CDR3 length: 14 amino acids. The CDR3, as DNA: TGTGCCAGCAGTGCGCCTGGTCTGAACACTGAAGCTTTCTTT. This encodes CASSAPGLNTEAFF.

The gene calls are TRBV7-3 and TRBJ1-1, with D uncertain. The germline V gene has CDR1 SGHTA and CDR2 FQGTGA. The CDR3 covers 14 residues. With 2 bases removed from V and 0 bases from J, the gap between germline ends came to 7 bases. CDR3 loop: CASSLLGVNTEAFF. The DNA of the CDR3 is TGTGCCAGCAGCTTATTGGGAGTGAACACTGAAGCTTTCTTT.

With regard to this clone: One end of the junction does not line up with germline, which may come from a read error. This rearrangement joins TRBV28 to TRBJ2-7, with D tentatively TRBD2 (5 bases). CDR1 is MDHEN and CDR2 is SYDVKM in the germline V gene. This CDR3 region has 13 residues. CDR3 in amino acids: CARSLNLAREQYF. In nucleotides, the CDR3 is TGTGCCCGCAGTTTAAACCTAGCACGCGAGCAGTACTTC.

This clone was observed a single time. The chain links TRBV7-2 to TRBJ1-4; D unclear. Per germline, CDR1 SGHTA and CDR2 FQGNSA. The CDR3 runs 16 residues. Trimming removed 4 bases at V and 3 bases at J, with 15 bases between. This chain's CDR3 is CASSSRSGAPNEKLFF. DNA of the CDR3: TGTGCCAGCAGCTCACGGTCGGGTGCCCCTAATGAAAAACTGTTTTTT.

The CDR3 DNA reads as TGTGCCAGCAGCTTAGGCTCCACCGGGGAGCTGTTTTTT. It is translated as CASSLGSTGELFF. This chain joins TRBV11-2 and TRBJ2-2; D remains unclear. CDR1 SGHAT and CDR2 FQNNGV come from the germline V gene. This CDR3 spans 13 amino acids. V was shortened by 1 base and J by 4 bases, with 4 bases between the two germline ends.

J is TRBJ2-7 and V is TRBV28; D might be TRBD1 (6 bases). V gave up 7 bases and J gave up 6 bases, with 25 bases separating them. Germline assignment: CDR1 MDHEN and CDR2 SYDVKM. The CDR3 spans 16 residues. CDR3 in DNA: TGTGCCAGCATAACTCCCAGGGGTCCGGTAACTCGCGAGCAGTACTTC. Its translation is CASITPRGPVTREQYF.

Regarding this clone: The junction differs from germline at one of its ends, possibly a read error. This chain joins TRBV28 and TRBJ1-6; D is unclear. CDR1 MDHEN and CDR2 SYDVKM come from the germline V gene. This CDR3 is 12 amino acids long. Here the CDR3 DNA reads TGTGCCAGCAGTCAAAATAAATCACTCCTCCACTTT. Translated, it gives CASSQNKSLLHF.

This chain uses TRBV7-2 with TRBJ2-3; 8 nucleotides line up with TRBD2. CDR3 size: 16 residues. Germline V gene sequence: CDR1 SGHTA, CDR2 FQGNSA. V gave up 6 bases and J gave up 0 bases; unmatched junction bases: 8. In DNA form, the CDR3 reads TGTGCCAGCAGACTAGCGGCCGTCCCTAGCACAGATACGCAGTATTTT. Protein: CASRLAAVPSTDTQYF.

J is TRBJ2-3 and V is TRBV4-2; 8 nucleotides match TRBD2. Germline V gene lookup returns CDR1 LGHNA and CDR2 YNFKEQ. The trim removed 4 bases at V and 2 bases at J, leaving 8 bases unmatched. CDR3 length: 16 amino acids. The CDR3 spells CASSPVVAGYTDTQYF. CDR3 in DNA: TGTGCCAGCAGCCCCGTGGTAGCGGGATACACAGATACGCAGTATTTT.